This entry lists 17 T cell receptor beta chains sequenced from one sample in a study of cytomegalovirus exposure and HLA in healthy donors. TCRdb's table, derived via immunoSEQ multiplex PCR, lists solely in-frame clones and lacks some. The sample has approximately 160,000 clones; about 95% are singletons. The sequenced sample consisted of PBMCs. The receptors derive from a woman under 30 in good health and CMV-seronegative.

Concerning this clone: Distinct nucleotide sequences in the sample also encode this CDR3. The chain links TRBV6-5 to TRBJ2-7, with TRBD2 identical over 13 bases. J lost 4 bases, V lost 6 bases, and 3 bases had no gene match. CDR1 is MNHEY and CDR2 is SVGAGI in the germline V gene. CDR3 length: 14 amino acids. The CDR3 DNA reads as TGTGCCAGCAGCCGGACTAGCGGGGGTTACGAGCAGTACTTC. It is translated as CASSRTSGGYEQYF.

This chain links TRBV11-2 with TRBJ1-4; possible D gene TRBD1, 6 bases. Germline assignment: CDR1 SGHAT and CDR2 FQNNGV. The CDR3 is made up of 15 amino acids. Trimming removed 2 bases at V and 12 bases at J, with 19 bases between. The CDR3 protein is CASSLPGQPGGELFF. CDR3 DNA: TGTGCCAGCAGCTTACCCGGACAGCCTGGTGGCGAACTGTTTTTT.

The chain has TRBV4-2 and TRBJ2-7, with 10 bases that match TRBD2. Germline V gene data show CDR1 as LGHNA and CDR2 as YNFKEQ. This CDR3 contains 14 residues. V gave up 4 bases and J gave up 4 bases; unmatched junction bases: 4. The CDR3 loop reads CASSRGLAAYEQYF. As DNA, the CDR3 is TGTGCCAGCAGCCGAGGACTAGCGGCGTACGAGCAGTACTTC.

V is TRBV6-1 and J is TRBJ1-3; the D is unclear. V was trimmed by 2 bases and J by 2 bases, leaving 10 bases between them. The CDR3 is 15 amino acids. The germline V gene has CDR1 MNHNS and CDR2 SASEGT. CDR3 residues: CASSETPGPGNTIYF. Written as DNA, the CDR3 is TGTGCCAGCAGTGAAACCCCCGGTCCTGGAAACACCATATATTTT.

This clone was seen a few times. This rearrangement joins TRBV6-5 to TRBJ1-2; TRBD1 agrees at 8 bases. V lost 5 bases and J lost 5; bases outside the gene matches: 7. The CDR3 is 14 residues long. Germline V gives CDR1 MNHEY, CDR2 SVGAGI. The DNA for the CDR3 is TGTGCCAGCAGTACGCCGGGACAGGCATATGGCTACACCTTC. Protein product: CASSTPGQAYGYTF.

V usage is TRBV30 and J usage is TRBJ2-2; D is unclear. CDR3 length: 13 residues. Trimming pared 2 bases from V and 6 bases from J, leaving 10 bases between. Looked up from germline, CDR1 is GTSNPN and CDR2 is SVGIG (reference sequence). The CDR3 nucleotides are TGTGCCTGGAGTTGGATCGGGTCCGGGGAGCTGTTTTTT. It yields the protein CAWSWIGSGELFF.

This chain uses TRBV10-3 with TRBJ2-1; 10 bases line up with TRBD2. CDR3 size: 15 residues. J was trimmed by 4 bases and V by 4 bases; bases with no gene match: 4. Germline V gene sequence: CDR1 ENHRY, CDR2 SYGVKD. The CDR3 loop is CAISGERGGYNEQFF. The CDR3 DNA is TGTGCCATCAGTGGGGAGCGGGGGGGGTACAATGAGCAGTTCTTC.

The chain recombines TRBV18 with TRBJ2-1, with 10 bases identical to TRBD2. Germline V lookup: CDR1 KGHSH, CDR2 LQKENI. With V trimmed by 2 bases and J by 6 bases, 4 bases remained unmatched. CDR3 length equals 15 residues. CDR3 protein: CASSPTSGVFNEQFF. CDR3 bases: TGTGCCAGCTCACCAACTAGCGGGGTCTTCAATGAGCAGTTCTTC.

This clone showed up just once. The chain has TRBV11-1 and TRBJ2-7; the match to TRBD1 covers 7 bases. Losses at the gene ends were 5 bases for V and 3 bases for J; bases not matched to a gene: 7. Germline lookup yields CDR1 SGHAT and CDR2 FQDESV (reference sequence). This CDR3 spans 14 amino acids. CDR3 region: CASSRQGKNYEQYF. The CDR3 bases are TGTGCCAGCAGCCGACAGGGAAAAAACTACGAGCAGTACTTC.

The chain recombines TRBV9 with TRBJ1-2, with 11 bases matching TRBD1. With V trimmed by 4 bases and J by 6 bases, 8 bases remained unmatched. The CDR3 spans 15 residues. Germline V gene sequence: CDR1 SGDLS, CDR2 YYNGEE. The CDR3 protein is CASSPRTGGRDGYTF. DNA of the CDR3: TGTGCCAGCAGCCCGCGGACAGGGGGCAGAGATGGCTACACCTTC.

The CDR3 spells CASSYIRDRNSPLHF. The CDR3 DNA sequence: TGCGCCAGCAGCTACATCCGGGACAGGAATTCACCCCTCCACTTT. The V call is TRBV4-1, the J call TRBJ1-6; 8 bases align to TRBD1. Germline V gene data show CDR1 as MGHRA and CDR2 as YSYEKL. J was trimmed by 7 bases and V by 5 bases; bases with no gene match: 7. The CDR3 loop spans 15 amino acids.

The gene calls are TRBV19 and TRBJ1-3; D is undetermined. V lost 5 bases and J lost 2, with 13 bases in between. The CDR3 loop spans 15 amino acids. Per germline, CDR1 LNHDA and CDR2 SQIVND (reference sequence). The CDR3 sequence is CASSPWSLAGNTIYF. In DNA form, the CDR3 reads TGTGCCAGTAGTCCCTGGAGTTTGGCTGGAAACACCATATATTTT.

The V and J genes are TRBV5-6 and TRBJ1-6; 7 bases agree with TRBD1. The CDR3 contains 14 residues. The trim removed 2 bases at V and 7 bases at J, leaving 3 bases unmatched. Germline V gene data show CDR1 as SGHDT and CDR2 as YYEEEE. The CDR3 DNA reads as TGTGCCAGCAGCTTAGACAGGGTCAATTCACCCCTCCACTTT. Encoded protein: CASSLDRVNSPLHF.

With respect to this clone: Other DNA variants within this sample encode the same CDR3. The J gene is TRBJ2-3, the V gene TRBV4-2, with TRBD2 matching 9 bases. Germline CDR1 is LGHNA and CDR2 is YNFKEQ. Unmatched junction bases numbered 7, after V lost 1 base and J lost 5 bases. The CDR3 runs to 16 residues. The CDR3 region is CASSQALAGAGDTQYF. In DNA form, the CDR3 reads TGTGCCAGCAGCCAAGCTTTAGCGGGGGCCGGAGATACGCAGTATTTT.

This chain links TRBV5-6 with TRBJ1-5; the D gene is possibly TRBD1 (5 bases). Germline-derived CDR1 and CDR2 are SGHDT and YYEEEE. Trimming removed 2 bases at V and 0 bases at J, with 12 bases between. The CDR3 runs to 16 residues. The CDR3 nucleotides are TGTGCCAGCAGCTTTAGGGCGACAGATAGCAATCAGCCCCAGCATTTT. Its protein product is CASSFRATDSNQPQHF.

This clone was recorded only once. The V gene is TRBV5-1, the J gene TRBJ1-1, with a possible D match to TRBD1 (5 bases). Trimming shortened V by 3 bases and J by 1 base, and 13 bases separated the two germline ends. Germline CDR1 SGHRS, CDR2 YFSETQ. This CDR3 contains 15 residues. The CDR3 region is CASSSAGRRNTEAFF. The DNA of the CDR3 is TGCGCCAGCAGCTCTGCGGGACGGCGGAACACTGAAGCTTTCTTT.

As DNA, the CDR3 is TGTGCCAGCAGCTTAGAGGGGACACTCAGCAATCAGCCCCAGCATTTT. Its translation: CASSLEGTLSNQPQHF. V is TRBV7-2 and J is TRBJ1-5, with D tentatively TRBD1 (6 bases). Germline V lookup: CDR1 SGHTA, CDR2 FQGNSA. Trimming removed 1 base at V and 1 base at J, with 11 bases between. This CDR3 comprises 16 residues.